These T cell receptor beta chains were read from a single sample in a study of response to subunit inactivated influenza vaccine. MiXCR, applied by TCRdb to the RT-PCR reads, yields one record per CDR3 protein. This table has 650,000 to 800,000 distinct CDR3 sequences, approximately 17% appearing once. The sequencing used PBMCs from blood, collected more than 4 days after vaccination. The receptors here all came from a man aged 50 to 59 who received an inactivated influenza vaccine. The CDR3 runs from the conserved cysteine through the conserved F or W. Each record gives: clone size, D gene, V gene, J gene, CDR3 protein, CDR3 DNA. D genes are given only for firm matches. Clone size is not always given. Where it is, it says once, few, many or a class for expanded clones.

abundance: NA; d_gene: TRBD2; v_gene: TRBV4-3; j_gene: TRBJ2-1; CDR3aa: CASTTLAGANNEQFF; CDR3nt: TGCGCCAGCACCACCTTAGCGGGGGCCAACAATGAGCAGTTCTTC
abundance: few; d_gene: TRBD1; v_gene: TRBV28; j_gene: TRBJ2-7; CDR3aa: CASSEVGDSPYEQYF; CDR3nt: TGTGCCAGCTCCGAGGTAGGGGACAGCCCCTACGAGCAGTACTTC
abundance: few; d_gene: TRBD2; v_gene: TRBV4-1; j_gene: TRBJ2-1; CDR3aa: CASSQVSGGVYNEQFF; CDR3nt: TGCGCCAGCAGCCAAGTAAGCGGGGGGGTCTACAATGAGCAGTTCTTC
abundance: few; d_gene: TRBD2; v_gene: TRBV10-2; j_gene: TRBJ2-3; CDR3aa: CASSEYGGAADTQYF; CDR3nt: TGCGCCAGCAGTGAATACGGGGGGGCTGCAGATACGCAGTATTTT
abundance: few; d_gene: TRBD1; v_gene: TRBV4-2; j_gene: TRBJ2-4; CDR3aa: CASSTLTRDSKNIQYF; CDR3nt: TGTGCCAGCAGCACTCTGACCCGGGACAGCAAAAACATTCAGTACTTC
abundance: NA; d_gene: NA; v_gene: TRBV29-1; j_gene: TRBJ2-7; CDR3aa: CSVGSRLNYEQYF; CDR3nt: TGCAGCGTTGGGTCCCGCCTTAACTACGAGCAGTACTTC
abundance: few; d_gene: NA; v_gene: TRBV5-1; j_gene: TRBJ1-1; CDR3aa: CATRGGRRNTEAFF; CDR3nt: TGCGCCACCCGGGGGGGGCGCAGGAACACTGAAGCTTTCTTT
abundance: NA; d_gene: NA; v_gene: TRBV5-1; j_gene: TRBJ2-5; CDR3aa: CASSLPRDQETQYF; CDR3nt: TGCGCCAGCAGCTTGCCGAGGGATCAAGAGACCCAGTACTTC
abundance: NA; d_gene: NA; v_gene: TRBV12-3/TRBV12-4; j_gene: TRBJ2-1; CDR3aa: CASRPPAKGIGEQFF; CDR3nt: TGTGCCAGCAGACCACCGGCAAAGGGGATTGGTGAGCAGTTCTTC
abundance: NA; d_gene: NA; v_gene: TRBV12-3/TRBV12-4; j_gene: TRBJ2-5; CDR3aa: CASSPLGSLGETQYF; CDR3nt: TGTGCCAGCAGCCCCTTAGGTTCCTTGGGGGAGACCCAGTACTTC
abundance: NA; d_gene: NA; v_gene: TRBV7-2; j_gene: TRBJ2-1; CDR3aa: CASSWLRGFRGINEQFF; CDR3nt: TGTGCCAGCAGCTGGCTCAGGGGTTTCCGGGGAATCAATGAGCAGTTCTTC
abundance: NA; d_gene: NA; v_gene: TRBV25-1; j_gene: TRBJ2-2; CDR3aa: CASSEHGTNTGELFF; CDR3nt: TGTGCCAGCAGTGAACATGGGACGAACACCGGGGAGCTGTTTTTT
abundance: NA; d_gene: TRBD1; v_gene: TRBV27; j_gene: TRBJ2-3; CDR3aa: CASSPGTGWGTDTQYF; CDR3nt: TGTGCCAGCAGTCCGGGGACAGGGTGGGGCACAGATACGCAGTATTTT
abundance: few; d_gene: NA; v_gene: TRBV30; j_gene: TRBJ2-5; CDR3aa: CAWSGETQYF; CDR3nt: TGTGCCTGGAGTGGAGAGACCCAGTACTTC
abundance: few; d_gene: NA; v_gene: TRBV24-1; j_gene: TRBJ2-2; CDR3aa: CATSAADLYTGELFF; CDR3nt: TGTGCCACCAGTGCGGCGGACTTGTATACCGGGGAGCTGTTTTTT
abundance: NA; d_gene: TRBD1; v_gene: TRBV3-1; j_gene: TRBJ2-1; CDR3aa: CASSGRDRALNEQFF; CDR3nt: TGTGCCAGCAGCGGCCGGGACAGGGCTTTGAATGAGCAGTTCTTC
abundance: many; d_gene: NA; v_gene: TRBV29-1; j_gene: TRBJ2-5; CDR3aa: CSVLGFGETQYF; CDR3nt: TGCAGCGTTCTGGGCTTTGGAGAGACCCAGTACTTC
abundance: few; d_gene: TRBD2; v_gene: TRBV20-1; j_gene: TRBJ2-7; CDR3aa: CSARDGGSIDEQYF; CDR3nt: TGCAGTGCTAGAGATGGCGGGAGTATCGACGAGCAGTACTTC
abundance: few; d_gene: NA; v_gene: TRBV3-1; j_gene: TRBJ2-2; CDR3aa: CASSQGWTTGELFF; CDR3nt: TGTGCCAGCAGCCAGGGCTGGACCACCGGGGAGCTGTTTTTT
abundance: few; d_gene: NA; v_gene: TRBV6-2/TRBV6-3; j_gene: TRBJ2-7; CDR3aa: CASSYFGDEQYF; CDR3nt: TGTGCCAGCAGTTACTTTGGGGACGAGCAGTACTTC
abundance: few; d_gene: NA; v_gene: TRBV5-1; j_gene: TRBJ2-5; CDR3aa: CASSFSPETQYF; CDR3nt: TGCGCCAGCAGCTTTTCGCCAGAGACCCAGTACTTC
abundance: few; d_gene: NA; v_gene: TRBV20-1; j_gene: TRBJ1-5; CDR3aa: CSAYTGYSQPQHF; CDR3nt: TGCAGTGCTTATACAGGGTATAGCCAGCCCCAGCATTTT
abundance: NA; d_gene: TRBD1; v_gene: TRBV20-1; j_gene: TRBJ1-2; CDR3aa: CSARTGQYGYTF; CDR3nt: TGCAGTGCGCGGACAGGCCAATATGGCTACACCTTC
abundance: few; d_gene: NA; v_gene: TRBV29-1; j_gene: TRBJ2-3; CDR3aa: CSAIQGRTDTQYF; CDR3nt: TGCAGCGCTATACAGGGTCGCACAGATACGCAGTATTTT
abundance: NA; d_gene: TRBD1; v_gene: TRBV29-1; j_gene: TRBJ2-5; CDR3aa: CSVPGQGNWETQYF; CDR3nt: TGCAGCGTTCCGGGACAGGGGAATTGGGAGACCCAGTACTTC
abundance: many; d_gene: TRBD1; v_gene: TRBV6-2/TRBV6-3; j_gene: TRBJ1-5; CDR3aa: CASSYSGQGNQPQHF; CDR3nt: TGTGCCAGCAGTTACTCGGGACAGGGGAATCAGCCCCAGCATTTT
abundance: NA; d_gene: NA; v_gene: TRBV7-2; j_gene: TRBJ1-2; CDR3aa: CASSLKRGSDYGYTF; CDR3nt: TGTGCCAGCAGCTTAAAAAGGGGATCGGACTATGGCTACACCTTC
abundance: NA; d_gene: NA; v_gene: TRBV18; j_gene: TRBJ2-1; CDR3aa: CASSPLQSSYNEQFF; CDR3nt: TGTGCCAGCTCACCCCTCCAGAGCTCCTACAATGAGCAGTTCTTC
abundance: few; d_gene: NA; v_gene: TRBV24-1; j_gene: TRBJ2-3; CDR3aa: CATSDLLGGSTDTQYF; CDR3nt: TGTGCCACCAGTGATTTGCTCGGGGGAAGCACAGATACGCAGTATTTT
abundance: many; d_gene: TRBD1; v_gene: TRBV5-1; j_gene: TRBJ2-1; CDR3aa: CASSLGDRDEQFF; CDR3nt: TGCGCCAGCAGCTTGGGGGACAGGGATGAGCAGTTCTTC
abundance: NA; d_gene: NA; v_gene: TRBV12-3/TRBV12-4; j_gene: TRBJ1-6; CDR3aa: CASARTAYNSPLHF; CDR3nt: TGTGCCAGCGCCCGGACAGCTTATAATTCACCCCTCCACTTT
abundance: many; d_gene: NA; v_gene: TRBV4-2; j_gene: TRBJ2-7; CDR3aa: CASSQDWGQGSYEQYF; CDR3nt: TGTGCCAGCAGCCAAGATTGGGGCCAGGGGAGTTACGAGCAGTACTTC
abundance: many; d_gene: TRBD2; v_gene: TRBV6-2/TRBV6-3; j_gene: TRBJ2-1; CDR3aa: CASSYWGREGYNEQFF; CDR3nt: TGTGCCAGCAGTTACTGGGGCAGGGAGGGTTACAATGAGCAGTTCTTC
abundance: NA; d_gene: NA; v_gene: TRBV18; j_gene: TRBJ2-7; CDR3aa: CASSPITPGASSYEQYF; CDR3nt: TGTGCCAGCTCACCGATAACCCCGGGAGCCAGCTCCTACGAGCAGTACTTC
abundance: NA; d_gene: TRBD1; v_gene: TRBV10-1; j_gene: TRBJ2-7; CDR3aa: CASSGAYPGQGRYEQYF; CDR3nt: TGCGCCAGCAGTGGGGCTTACCCGGGACAGGGGAGGTACGAGCAGTACTTC
abundance: few; d_gene: TRBD1; v_gene: TRBV4-3; j_gene: TRBJ1-6; CDR3aa: CASSLQGENSPLHF; CDR3nt: TGCGCCAGCAGCCTACAGGGGGAGAATTCACCCCTCCACTTT
abundance: NA; d_gene: NA; v_gene: TRBV7-2; j_gene: TRBJ2-7; CDR3aa: CASSPQIDRSYEQYF; CDR3nt: TGTGCCAGCAGCCCTCAAATCGACAGATCCTACGAGCAGTACTTC
abundance: NA; d_gene: NA; v_gene: TRBV11-2; j_gene: TRBJ2-7; CDR3aa: CASSLAGTLWGEQYF; CDR3nt: TGTGCCAGCAGCTTAGCCGGGACGCTCTGGGGCGAGCAGTACTTC
abundance: NA; d_gene: TRBD1; v_gene: TRBV6-4; j_gene: TRBJ2-1; CDR3aa: CASRPQGSSYNEQFF; CDR3nt: TGTGCCAGTCGCCCACAGGGGTCTTCCTACAATGAGCAGTTCTTC
abundance: few; d_gene: NA; v_gene: TRBV27; j_gene: TRBJ2-6; CDR3aa: CASRHKPGRPSGANVLTF; CDR3nt: TGTGCCAGCAGACATAAACCGGGACGTCCCTCTGGGGCCAACGTCCTGACTTTC
abundance: NA; d_gene: NA; v_gene: TRBV13; j_gene: TRBJ1-1; CDR3aa: CASSLLKTGRMNTEAFF; CDR3nt: TGTGCCAGCAGCTTACTTAAAACGGGCCGCATGAACACTGAAGCTTTCTTT
abundance: NA; d_gene: NA; v_gene: TRBV24-1; j_gene: TRBJ2-5; CDR3aa: CATGGGTTYQETQYF; CDR3nt: TGTGCCACAGGTGGAGGCACGACGTACCAAGAGACCCAGTACTTC
abundance: NA; d_gene: NA; v_gene: TRBV6-1; j_gene: TRBJ1-4; CDR3aa: CASRTARGAHEKLFF; CDR3nt: TGTGCCAGCAGGACGGCGAGGGGCGCACATGAAAAACTGTTTTTT
abundance: few; d_gene: NA; v_gene: TRBV4-2; j_gene: TRBJ2-2; CDR3aa: CASSQLPGVGGELFF; CDR3nt: TGTGCCAGCAGCCAATTACCAGGGGTCGGCGGGGAGCTGTTTTTT
abundance: many; d_gene: NA; v_gene: TRBV20-1; j_gene: TRBJ2-2; CDR3aa: CSAKRILANTGELFF; CDR3nt: TGCAGTGCCAAACGGATCCTCGCGAACACCGGGGAGCTGTTTTTT
abundance: NA; d_gene: TRBD1; v_gene: TRBV3-1; j_gene: TRBJ1-2; CDR3aa: CASSRQGMDGYTF; CDR3nt: TGTGCCAGCAGCCGACAGGGGATGGATGGCTACACCTTC
abundance: few; d_gene: TRBD1; v_gene: TRBV20-1; j_gene: TRBJ2-7; CDR3aa: CSAYSDRVRYEQYF; CDR3nt: TGCAGTGCCTATTCGGACAGGGTAAGGTACGAGCAGTACTTC
abundance: NA; d_gene: NA; v_gene: TRBV5-8; j_gene: TRBJ1-4; CDR3aa: CASSLRQVWANEKLFF; CDR3nt: TGTGCCAGCAGCTTGCGGCAGGTTTGGGCTAATGAAAAACTGTTTTTT
abundance: many; d_gene: NA; v_gene: TRBV15; j_gene: TRBJ2-4; CDR3aa: CATSMSPSAKNIQYF; CDR3nt: TGTGCCACCAGCATGTCCCCGTCGGCCAAAAACATTCAGTACTTC
abundance: NA; d_gene: NA; v_gene: TRBV7-2; j_gene: TRBJ1-6; CDR3aa: CASSLTRGGNSPLHF; CDR3nt: TGTGCCAGCAGCTTAACGAGGGGTGGTAATTCACCCCTCCACTTT
abundance: few; d_gene: NA; v_gene: TRBV20-1; j_gene: TRBJ1-1; CDR3aa: CSARPTGYNTEAFF; CDR3nt: TGCAGTGCTAGACCTACAGGGTACAACACTGAAGCTTTCTTT